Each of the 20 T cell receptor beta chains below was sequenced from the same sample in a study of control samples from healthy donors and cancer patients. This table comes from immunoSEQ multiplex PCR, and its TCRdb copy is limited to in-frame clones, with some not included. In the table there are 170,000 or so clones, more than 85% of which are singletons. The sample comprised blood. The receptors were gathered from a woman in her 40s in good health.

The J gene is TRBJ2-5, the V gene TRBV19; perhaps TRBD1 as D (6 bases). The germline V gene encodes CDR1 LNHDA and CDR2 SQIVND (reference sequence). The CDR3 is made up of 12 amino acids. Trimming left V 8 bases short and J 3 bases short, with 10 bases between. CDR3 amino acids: CASGYREETQYF. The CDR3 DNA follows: TGTGCCAGTGGATACAGGGAAGAGACCCAGTACTTC.

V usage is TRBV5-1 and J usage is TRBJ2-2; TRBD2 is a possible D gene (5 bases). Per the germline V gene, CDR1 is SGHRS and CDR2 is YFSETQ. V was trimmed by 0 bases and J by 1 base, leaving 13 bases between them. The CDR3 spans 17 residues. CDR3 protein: CASSLAQSGRNTGELFF. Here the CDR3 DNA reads TGCGCCAGCAGCTTGGCCCAAAGCGGAAGGAACACCGGGGAGCTGTTTTTT.

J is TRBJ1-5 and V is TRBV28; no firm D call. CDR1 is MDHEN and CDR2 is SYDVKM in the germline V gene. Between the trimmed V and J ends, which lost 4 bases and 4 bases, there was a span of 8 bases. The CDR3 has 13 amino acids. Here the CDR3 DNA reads TGTGCCAGCAGTTGGGAGGGAAATCAGCCCCAGCATTTT. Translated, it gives CASSWEGNQPQHF.

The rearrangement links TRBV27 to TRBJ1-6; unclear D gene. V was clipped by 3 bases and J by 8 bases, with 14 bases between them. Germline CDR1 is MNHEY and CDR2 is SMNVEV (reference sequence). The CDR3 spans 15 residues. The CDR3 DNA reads TGTGCCAGCAGTTTCCGGGGTCGTAGGGATTCACCCCTCCACTTT. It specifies CASSFRGRRDSPLHF.

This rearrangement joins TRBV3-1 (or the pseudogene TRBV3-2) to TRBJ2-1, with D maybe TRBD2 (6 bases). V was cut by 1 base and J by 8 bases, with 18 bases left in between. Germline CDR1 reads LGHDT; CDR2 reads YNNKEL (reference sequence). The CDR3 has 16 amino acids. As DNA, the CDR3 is TGTGCCAGCAGCCAAGGATTTGCGGGGTTCTTGGATGAGCAGTTCTTC. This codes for CASSQGFAGFLDEQFF.

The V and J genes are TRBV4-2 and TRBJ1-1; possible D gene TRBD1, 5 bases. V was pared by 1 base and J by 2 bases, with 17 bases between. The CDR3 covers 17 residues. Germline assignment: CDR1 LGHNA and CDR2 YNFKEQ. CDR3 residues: CASSQGGGARDNTEAFF. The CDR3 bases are TGTGCCAGCAGCCAAGGCGGCGGAGCCAGGGATAACACTGAAGCTTTCTTT.

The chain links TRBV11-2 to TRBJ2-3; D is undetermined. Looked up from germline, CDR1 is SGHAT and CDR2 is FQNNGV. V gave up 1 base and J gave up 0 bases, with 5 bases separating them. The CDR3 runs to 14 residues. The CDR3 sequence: CASSLVGSTDTQYF. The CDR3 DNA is TGTGCCAGCAGCTTAGTGGGTAGCACAGATACGCAGTATTTT. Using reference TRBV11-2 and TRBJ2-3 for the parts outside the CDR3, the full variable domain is EAGVAQSPRYKIIEKRQSVAFWCNPISGHATLYWYQQILGQGPKLLIQFQNNGVVDDSQLPKDRFSAERLKGVDSTLKIQPAKLEDSAVYLCASSLVGSTDTQYFGPGTRLTVL.

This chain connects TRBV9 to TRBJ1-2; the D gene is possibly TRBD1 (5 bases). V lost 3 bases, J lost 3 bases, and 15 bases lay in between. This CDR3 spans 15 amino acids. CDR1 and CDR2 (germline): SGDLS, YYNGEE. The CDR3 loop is CASSATTGVDYGYTF. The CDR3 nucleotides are TGTGCCAGCAGCGCCACCACGGGGGTGGACTATGGCTACACCTTC. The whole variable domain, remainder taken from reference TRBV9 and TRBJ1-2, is DSGVTQTPKHLITATGQRVTLRCSPRSGDLSVYWYQQSLDQGLQFLIQYYNGEERAKGNILERFSAQQFPDLHSELNLSSLELGDSALYFCASSATTGVDYGYTFGSGTRLTVV.

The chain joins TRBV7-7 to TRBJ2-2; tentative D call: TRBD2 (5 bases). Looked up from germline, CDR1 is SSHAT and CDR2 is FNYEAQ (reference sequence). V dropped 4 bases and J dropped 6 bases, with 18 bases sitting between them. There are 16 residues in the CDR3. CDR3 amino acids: CASSSKRLEEAGELFF. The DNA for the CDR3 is TGTGCCAGCAGCTCCAAACGCCTAGAGGAGGCCGGGGAGCTGTTTTTT. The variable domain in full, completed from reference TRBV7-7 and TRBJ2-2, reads GAGVSQSPRYKVTKRGQDVTLRCDPISSHATLYWYQQALGQGPEFLTYFNYEAQPDKSGLPSDRFSAERPEGSISTLTIQRTEQRDSAMYRCASSSKRLEEAGELFFGEGSRLTVL.

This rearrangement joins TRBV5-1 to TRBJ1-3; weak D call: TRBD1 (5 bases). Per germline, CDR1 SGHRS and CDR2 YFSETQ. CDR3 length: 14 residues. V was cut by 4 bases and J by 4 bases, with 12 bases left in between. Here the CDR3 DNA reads TGCGCCAGCAGCCCGACGACAGAGGGAAACACCATATATTTT. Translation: CASSPTTEGNTIYF.

This CDR3 is CASKWDGSSGANVLTF. The CDR3 region has the DNA TGTGCCAGCAAATGGGACGGCAGCTCTGGGGCCAACGTCCTGACTTTC. The chain combines TRBV5-4 with TRBJ2-6; D is possibly TRBD1 or TRBD2 (5 bases each). The V gene's germline CDR1 is SGHNT and CDR2 YYREEE (reference sequence). V lost 6 bases to trimming and J lost 0 bases, with 13 bases between them. The CDR3 is 16 amino acids.

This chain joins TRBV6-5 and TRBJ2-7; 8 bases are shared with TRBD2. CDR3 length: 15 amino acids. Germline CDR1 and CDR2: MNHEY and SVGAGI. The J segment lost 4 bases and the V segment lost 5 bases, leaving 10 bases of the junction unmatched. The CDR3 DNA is TGTGCCAGCAGTAAGGGACTAGTTTCCCCTTACGAGCAGTACTTC. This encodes CASSKGLVSPYEQYF.

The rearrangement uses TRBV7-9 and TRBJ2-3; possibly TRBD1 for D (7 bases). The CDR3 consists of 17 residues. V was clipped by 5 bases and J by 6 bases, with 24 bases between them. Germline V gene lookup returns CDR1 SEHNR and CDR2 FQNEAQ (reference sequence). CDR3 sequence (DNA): TGTGCCAGCAGCCCAGGAGGGGGCTCTCGTATTTCGGATACGCAGTATTTT. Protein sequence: CASSPGGGSRISDTQYF.

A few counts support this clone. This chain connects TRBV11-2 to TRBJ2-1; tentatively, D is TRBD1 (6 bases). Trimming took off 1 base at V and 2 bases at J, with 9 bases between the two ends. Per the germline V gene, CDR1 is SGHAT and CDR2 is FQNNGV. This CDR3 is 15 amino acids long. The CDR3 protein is CASSLAGVAYNEQFF. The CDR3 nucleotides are TGTGCCAGCAGCTTAGCAGGGGTGGCCTACAATGAGCAGTTCTTC.

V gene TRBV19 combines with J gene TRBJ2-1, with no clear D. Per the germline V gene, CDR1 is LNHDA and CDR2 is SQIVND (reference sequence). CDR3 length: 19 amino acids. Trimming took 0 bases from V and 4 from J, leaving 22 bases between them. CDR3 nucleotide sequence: TGTGCCAGTAGTATAGATAGCAGTTCGACTGGCGCCTCTTACAATGAGCAGTTCTTC. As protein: CASSIDSSSTGASYNEQFF.

CDR3 coding DNA: TGTGCCAGCAGTCCTTACGCCGGGACAGAGTACACAGATACGCAGTATTTT. Residues: CASSPYAGTEYTDTQYF. This chain links TRBV6-6 with TRBJ2-3; 7 bases map to TRBD1. Germline CDR1 is MNHNY and CDR2 is SVGAGI (reference sequence). With V trimmed by 5 bases and J by 2 bases, 13 bases remained unmatched. This CDR3 spans 17 amino acids.

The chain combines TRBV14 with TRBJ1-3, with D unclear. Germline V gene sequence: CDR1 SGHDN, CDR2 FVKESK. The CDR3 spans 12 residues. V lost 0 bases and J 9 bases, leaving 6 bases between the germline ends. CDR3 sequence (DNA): TGTGCCAGCAGCCAAGATCATAGCACCATATATTTT. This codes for CASSQDHSTIYF.

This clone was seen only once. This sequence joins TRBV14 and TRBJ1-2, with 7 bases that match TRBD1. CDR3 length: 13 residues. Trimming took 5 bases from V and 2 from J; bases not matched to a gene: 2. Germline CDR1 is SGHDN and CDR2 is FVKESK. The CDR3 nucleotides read TGTGCCAGCAGCTTGGGACAGAACTATGGCTACACCTTC. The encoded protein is CASSLGQNYGYTF.

CDR3 nucleotides: TGCGCCAGCAGCTACCGGTCCCAAGAGCCGGCGACCCAGTACTTC. This gives the protein CASSYRSQEPATQYF. The rearrangement links TRBV5-1 to TRBJ2-5; D is ambiguous. The CDR3 spans 15 residues. CDR1 is SGHRS, CDR2 YFSETQ, per germline. With 3 bases removed from V and 7 bases from J, the gap between germline ends came to 19 bases. Full variable domain (missing parts from reference TRBV5-1 and TRBJ2-5): KAGVTQTPRYLIKTRGQQVTLSCSPISGHRSVSWYQQTPGQGLQFLFEYFSETQRNKGNFPGRFSGRQFSNSRSEMNVSTLELGDSALYLCASSYRSQEPATQYFGPGTRLLVL.

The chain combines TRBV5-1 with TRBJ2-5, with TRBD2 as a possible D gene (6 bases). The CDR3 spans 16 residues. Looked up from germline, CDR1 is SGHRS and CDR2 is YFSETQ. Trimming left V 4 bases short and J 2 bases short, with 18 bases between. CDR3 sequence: CASSAGFTAAQETQYF. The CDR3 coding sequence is TGCGCCAGCAGCGCGGGATTTACCGCAGCTCAAGAGACCCAGTACTTC.